This TCR beta chain emerged from a study of monozygotic twins with inflammatory bowel disease. This CDR3 has 14 residues. CDR1 is SGHRS and CDR2 is YFSETQ in the germline V gene. Reprocessing the 5' RACE reads, TCRdb reports a single entry for every CDR3 protein and omits DNA. This sample lists fewer than 110,000 distinct CDR3 sequences; its ten largest clones have approximately 2%. The sample consisted of blood. The sequence came from a human donor with ulcerative colitis or Crohn's disease, or a healthy co-twin of an affected twin (not recorded which). The gene calls are TRBV5-1 and TRBJ1-6. The chain's CDR3 is CASKREAENSPLHF. Drawing the rest from reference TRBV5-1 and TRBJ1-6, the complete variable domain is KAGVTQTPRYLIKTRGQQVTLSCSPISGHRSVSWYQQTPGQGLQFLFEYFSETQRNKGNFPGRFSGRQFSNSRSEMNVSTLELGDSALYLCASKREAENSPLHFGNGTRLTVT.